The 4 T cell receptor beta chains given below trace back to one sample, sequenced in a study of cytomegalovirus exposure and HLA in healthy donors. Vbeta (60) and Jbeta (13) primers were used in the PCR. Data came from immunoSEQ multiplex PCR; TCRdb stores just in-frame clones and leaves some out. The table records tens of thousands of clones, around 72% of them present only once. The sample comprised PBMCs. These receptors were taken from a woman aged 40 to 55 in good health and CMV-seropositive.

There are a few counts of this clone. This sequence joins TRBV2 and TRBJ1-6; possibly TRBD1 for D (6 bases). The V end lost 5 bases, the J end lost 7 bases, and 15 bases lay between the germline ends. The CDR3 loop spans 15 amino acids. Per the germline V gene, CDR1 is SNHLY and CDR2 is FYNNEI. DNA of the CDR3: TGTGCCAGCAGTTACGACAGGCCCATAAATTCACCCCTCCACTTT. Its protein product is CASSYDRPINSPLHF.

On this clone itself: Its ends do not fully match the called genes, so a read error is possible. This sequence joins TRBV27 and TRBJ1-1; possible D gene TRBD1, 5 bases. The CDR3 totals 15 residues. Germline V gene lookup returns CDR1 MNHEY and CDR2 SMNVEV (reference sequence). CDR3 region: CASSLSAGMKTEAFF. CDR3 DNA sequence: TGTGCCAGCAGTTTGTCGGCAGGGATGAAGACTGAAGCTTTCTTT.

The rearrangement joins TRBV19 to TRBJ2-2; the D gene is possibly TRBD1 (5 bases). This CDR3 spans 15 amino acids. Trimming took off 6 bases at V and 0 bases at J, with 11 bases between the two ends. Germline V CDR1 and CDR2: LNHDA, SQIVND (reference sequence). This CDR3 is CASRQTAANTGELFF. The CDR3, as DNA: TGTGCCAGTAGACAGACAGCAGCGAACACCGGGGAGCTGTTTTTT.

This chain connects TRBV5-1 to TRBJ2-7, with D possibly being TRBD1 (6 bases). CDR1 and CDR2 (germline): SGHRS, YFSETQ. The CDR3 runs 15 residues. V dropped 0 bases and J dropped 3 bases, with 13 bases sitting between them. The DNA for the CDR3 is TGCGCCAGCAGCTTGGATGCAGGGGCTTTCTACGAGCAGTACTTC. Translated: CASSLDAGAFYEQYF.